This T cell receptor beta chain was sequenced in a study of graft-versus-host responses after intestinal transplantation. About the research overall: Recipients underwent multivisceral, liver-intestinal, or isolated intestinal transplants. The whole recipient group had anti-thymocyte globulin induction followed by tacrolimus and steroids for about three years.

Germline V gene data show CDR1 as MDHEN and CDR2 as SYDVKM. Losses at the gene ends were 4 bases for V and 9 bases for J; bases not matched to a gene: 5. The CDR3 contains 12 residues. Concerning this clone: Its antigen remains unknown.

Sequenced by immunoSEQ multiplex PCR; TCRdb stores in-frame clones only, minus some. The profile shows some 81,000 clones, 85% to 90% of them singletons. Study findings and constraints: Allografts of patients with graft-donor T cell macrochimerism showed high graft-versus-host to host-versus-graft clone ratios. Recipient bone marrow held GvH clones, some seen earlier in ileum or blood.

The clonotype originates from a human donor who received an intestinal transplant. V usage is TRBV28 and J usage is TRBJ2-5, with 7 bases matching TRBD2. Material: unstimulated CD4+ T cells sorted from spleen or lymph node cells, obtained before intestinal transplant. This CDR3 is CASSSPRGAQYF. The CDR3 DNA is TGTGCCAGCAGTTCCCCTCGGGGGGCCCAGTACTTC.